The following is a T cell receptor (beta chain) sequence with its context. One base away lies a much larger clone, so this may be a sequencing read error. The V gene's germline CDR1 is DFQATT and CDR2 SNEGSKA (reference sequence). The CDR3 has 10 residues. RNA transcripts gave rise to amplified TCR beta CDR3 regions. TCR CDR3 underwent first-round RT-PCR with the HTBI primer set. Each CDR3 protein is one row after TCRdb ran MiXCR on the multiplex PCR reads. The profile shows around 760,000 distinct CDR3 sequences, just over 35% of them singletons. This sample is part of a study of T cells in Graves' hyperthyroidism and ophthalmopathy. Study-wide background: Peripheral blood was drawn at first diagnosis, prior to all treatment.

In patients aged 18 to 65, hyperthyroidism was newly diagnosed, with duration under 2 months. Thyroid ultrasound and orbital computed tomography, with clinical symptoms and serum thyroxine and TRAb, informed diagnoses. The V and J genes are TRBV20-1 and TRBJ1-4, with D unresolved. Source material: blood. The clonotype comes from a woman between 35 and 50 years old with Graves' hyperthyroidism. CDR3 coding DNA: TGCAGTGCTGGGTCAGAAAAACTGGTTTTT. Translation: CSAGSEKLVF.